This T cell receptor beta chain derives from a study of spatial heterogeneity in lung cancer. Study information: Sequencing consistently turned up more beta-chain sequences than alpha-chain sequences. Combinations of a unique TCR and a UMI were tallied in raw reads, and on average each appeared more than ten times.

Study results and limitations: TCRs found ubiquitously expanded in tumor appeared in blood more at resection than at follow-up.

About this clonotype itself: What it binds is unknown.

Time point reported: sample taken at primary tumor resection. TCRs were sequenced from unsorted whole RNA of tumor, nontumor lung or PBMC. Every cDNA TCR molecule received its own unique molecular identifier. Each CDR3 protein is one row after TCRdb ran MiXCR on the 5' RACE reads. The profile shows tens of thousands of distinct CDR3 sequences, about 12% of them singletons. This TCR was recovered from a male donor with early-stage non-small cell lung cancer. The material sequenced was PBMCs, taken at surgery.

The CDR3 protein is CASRISGGDLTDTQYF. The CDR3 DNA reads as TGTGCCAGCAGAATAAGCGGGGGGGACCTAACAGATACGCAGTATTTT. This chain connects TRBV6-6 to TRBJ2-3, with TRBD2 matching 10 bases. V trimming: 6 bases; J trimming: 3 bases; junction bases outside the gene matches: 9. The CDR3 runs to 16 residues. Germline values: CDR1 MNHNY, CDR2 SVGAGI (reference sequence).